What follows are 4 T cell receptor beta chains derived from one specimen sequenced in a study of T-cell reconstitution after alpha-beta-depleted transplantation in children. Using unique molecular identifiers, the investigators prepared the TCRbeta library. TCRdb reprocessed the PCR reads with MiXCR, giving one entry per CDR3 protein. The table lists 900,000 or so distinct CDR3 sequences, 16% of them singletons. Sequenced here: PBMCs, mostly from graft donor cells, sampled 360 days after TCRalphabeta/CD19-depleted stem cell transplant. The receptors stem from a male patient between 10 and 17 years old who had a stem cell transplant for acute lymphoblastic leukemia, so the T cells may come from the graft donor.

The chain links TRBV6-1 to TRBJ2-1; perhaps TRBD1 as D (6 bases). V gave up 6 bases and J gave up 1 base, with 13 bases separating them. The CDR3 has 15 residues. Germline lookup yields CDR1 MNHNS and CDR2 SASEGT. CDR3 DNA: TGTGCCAGCAGGACGGGACATTTATCCTACAATGAGCAGTTCTTC. Residues: CASRTGHLSYNEQFF.

The table lists this clonotype with many counts. The genes are TRBV7-9 and TRBJ2-2; 8 bases map to TRBD1. V lost 6 bases and J lost 5; bases outside the gene matches: 8. This CDR3 is 15 amino acids long. Germline assignment: CDR1 SEHNR and CDR2 FQNEAQ (reference sequence). CDR3 residues: CASSTRQGATGELFF. The CDR3, as DNA: TGTGCCAGCAGTACCAGGCAGGGGGCGACCGGGGAGCTGTTTTTT.

This clonotype was counted between two and nine times. The chain employs TRBV27 and TRBJ2-1; weak D call: TRBD2 (6 bases). Germline CDR1 reads MNHEY; CDR2 reads SMNVEV (reference sequence). The V gene lost 5 bases and the J gene lost 8 bases, with 16 bases spanning the gap. The CDR3 length is 14 residues. CDR3 nucleotide sequence: TGTGCCAGCAGTAAACGACTAGTTATCGATGAGCAGTTCTTC. It translates to CASSKRLVIDEQFF.

In this sample, this clonotype turned up many times. The chain links TRBV18 to TRBJ1-2; D perhaps matches TRBD1 (5 bases). CDR1 is KGHSH and CDR2 is LQKENI in the germline V gene. The ends were cut back, 2 bases at V and 4 bases at J, with 8 bases in the middle. There are 13 residues in the CDR3. CDR3 amino acids: CASSPDRTYGYTF. The CDR3 DNA reads TGTGCCAGCTCACCAGACAGAACCTATGGCTACACCTTC. The full variable domain, its missing parts supplied by reference TRBV18 and TRBJ1-2, is NAGVMQNPRHLVRRRGQEARLRCSPMKGHSHVYWYRQLPEEGLKFMVYLQKENIIDESGMPKERFSAEFPKEGPSILRIQQVVRGDSAAYFCASSPDRTYGYTFGSGTRLTVV.